This T cell receptor beta chain was identified in a study of identical twins. Germline V CDR1 and CDR2: KGHSH, LQKENI. V dropped 4 bases and J dropped 3; count of bases not matched to a gene: 4. The CDR3 extends over 14 amino acids. MiXCR, applied by TCRdb to the 5' RACE reads, yields one record per CDR3 protein. The table has 280,000 or so distinct CDR3 sequences, roughly 8.6% seen once. These data were also filed under a second study, of yellow fever vaccine responses in identical twins.

This sequence was found in a woman between 18 and 29 years old in good health. Sequencing input: memory (CD45RO+) T cells sorted from blood. The chain carries TRBV18 and TRBJ1-1; 8 positions agree with TRBD1. CDR3 protein: CASSRTTGDTEAFF. CDR3 bases: TGTGCCAGCTCACGCACGACAGGGGACACTGAAGCTTTCTTT.